These T cell receptor beta chains were read from a single sample in a study of Graves' ophthalmopathy and Graves' hyperthyroidism. TCRdb used MiXCR to reprocess the multiplex PCR reads, holding one entry per CDR3 protein. The sample carries approximately 640,000 distinct CDR3 sequences, just over 40% recorded once. Specimen: peripheral blood. These receptors all stem from an adult man with Graves' ophthalmopathy. Both conserved end residues are part of each CDR3. The D gene is left open where the match is weak. Where a row states a size, it is once, few, many or the class of an expanded clone; other rows omit it.

V,size,D,length,J,DNA,CDR3
TRBV2,many,TRBD2,13,TRBJ2-5,TGTGCCAGCACAACGGGAGGGCAAGAGACCCAGTACTTC,CASTTGGQETQYF
TRBV29-1,.,.,13,TRBJ1-2,TGCAGCGTTGGGTGGGACACGTCCTATGGCTACACCTTC,CSVGWDTSYGYTF
TRBV7-3,.,TRBD1,17,TRBJ2-6,TGTGCCAGCAGCCAGACAGGGAACAGACCTGGGGCCAACGTCCTGACTTTC,CASSQTGNRPGANVLTF
TRBV10-3,many,.,13,TRBJ2-7,TGTGCCATCAGTGACACGGGAACCTACGAGCAGTACTTC,CAISDTGTYEQYF
TRBV10-3,.,TRBD1,17,TRBJ1-3,TGTGCCAGCAGAATAAAAGCCGGGACAGGGACCGGCTACACCATATATTTT,CASRIKAGTGTGYTIYF
TRBV20-1,many,.,13,TRBJ1-4,TGCAGTGCTAGAGTAGGGGAGGGGGAAAAACTGTTTTTT,CSARVGEGEKLFF
TRBV10-3,.,.,14,TRBJ2-5,TGTGCCATCAGTCCCACAGGGCCCCCGGAGACCCAGTACTTC,CAISPTGPPETQYF
TRBV20-1,.,.,13,TRBJ1-5,TGCAGTGCAGGGAAGGGGGTAACTCAGCCCCAGCATTTT,CSAGKGVTQPQHF
TRBV7-9,many,.,12,TRBJ2-2,TGTGCCAGTCAGGACCGACTCGGGGAGCTGTTTTTT,CASQDRLGELFF
TRBV2,many,.,15,TRBJ2-7,TGTGCCAGCAGGGGGGACGGAGTCATCTCCTACGAGCAGTACTTC,CASRGDGVISYEQYF
TRBV10-3,many,.,11,TRBJ2-7,TGTGCCATCAGTGATGATTACGAGCAGTACTTC,CAISDDYEQYF
TRBV19,.,.,14,TRBJ2-7,TGTGCCAGTAGCCAGTGGGGGCTTAACTACGAGCAGTACTTC,CASSQWGLNYEQYF
TRBV5-1,few,.,14,TRBJ2-7,TGCGCCAGCAGCTTAGAGGGGTCCTTTTACGAGCAGTACTTC,CASSLEGSFYEQYF
TRBV20-1,few,TRBD2,12,TRBJ2-5,TGCAGTGCAGGACTAGGAGGGGAGACCCAGTACTTC,CSAGLGGETQYF
TRBV10-3,.,.,17,TRBJ2-6,TGTGCCATCAGTAGGTCCCGCCGGGGCGCTGGGGCCAACGTCCTGACTTTC,CAISRSRRGAGANVLTF
TRBV7-2,once,TRBD1,16,TRBJ1-4,TGTGCCAGCAGCCGACAGGGGGCCGCAACTAATGAAAAACTGTTTTTT,CASSRQGAATNEKLFF
TRBV25-1,.,.,14,TRBJ1-5,TGTGCCAGCAGTACCCGAGATAGCAATCAGCCCCAGCATTTT,CASSTRDSNQPQHF
TRBV19,few,TRBD2,15,TRBJ2-7,TGTGCCAGTAGTATGTGGCGGGAGGGCCGCGACGAGCAGTACTTC,CASSMWREGRDEQYF
TRBV12-3/TRBV12-4,many,.,14,TRBJ1-2,TGTGCCAGCAGTGGGGATGCCTCGCACTATGGCTACACCTTC,CASSGDASHYGYTF
TRBV6-5,.,.,13,TRBJ1-1,TGTGCCAGCATCGACCCAGGGCAACGAGCCATCCCTTTT,CASIDPGQRAIPF
TRBV25-1,.,.,16,TRBJ2-5,.,CACSARDGKGAETQYF
TRBV7-9,many,TRBD1,14,TRBJ1-2,TGTGCCAGCAGCCGACAGGGGGAGGGCTATGGCTACACCTTC,CASSRQGEGYGYTF
TRBV2,few,.,16,TRBJ2-2,TGTGCCAGCAGTGATGTGGGGATTCTGAACACCGGGGAGCTGTTTTTT,CASSDVGILNTGELFF
TRBV7-6,many,.,14,TRBJ1-4,TGTGCCAGCAGCTGGGGTCAGGGTAATGAAAAACTGTTTTTT,CASSWGQGNEKLFF
TRBV11-3,many,.,15,TRBJ1-6,TGTGCCAGCAGCCCGGTGGGGTTGATGGGCTCACCCCTCCACTTT,CASSPVGLMGSPLHF
TRBV10-3,.,TRBD1,16,TRBJ1-5,TGTGCCACCGGGACAGGGCCCAGCAGTAACAATCAGCCCCAGCATTTT,CATGTGPSSNNQPQHF
TRBV7-2,many,.,14,TRBJ1-4,TGTGCCAGCAGCTCGGGACCGTCTAATGAAAAACTGTTTTTT,CASSSGPSNEKLFF
TRBV5-5,.,TRBD1,18,TRBJ2-6,TGTGCCAGCAGCTTGCGGACAGGGGTGAACACCGGGGCCAACGTCCTGACTTTC,CASSLRTGVNTGANVLTF
TRBV10-3,.,.,13,TRBJ1-1,TGTGCCATTAGGAAGGGGGGGAACACTGAAGCTTTCTTT,CAIRKGGNTEAFF
TRBV30,few,.,13,TRBJ2-5,TGTGCCTGGAGTATGGGGTCCCAAGAGACCCAGTACTTC,CAWSMGSQETQYF
TRBV4-1,many,.,16,TRBJ1-5,TGCGCCAGCAGCTCACGGGACGGTAATGGGGAGGCGGCCCAGCATTTT,CASSSRDGNGEAAQHF